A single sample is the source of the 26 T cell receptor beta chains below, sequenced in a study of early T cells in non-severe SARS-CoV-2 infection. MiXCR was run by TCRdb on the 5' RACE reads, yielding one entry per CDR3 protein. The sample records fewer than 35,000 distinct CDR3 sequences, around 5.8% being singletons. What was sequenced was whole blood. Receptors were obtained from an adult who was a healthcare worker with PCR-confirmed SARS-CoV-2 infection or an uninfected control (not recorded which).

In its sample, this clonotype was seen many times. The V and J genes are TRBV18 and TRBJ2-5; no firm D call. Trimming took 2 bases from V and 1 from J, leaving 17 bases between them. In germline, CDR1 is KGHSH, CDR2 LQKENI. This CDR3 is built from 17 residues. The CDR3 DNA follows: TGTGCCAGCTCACCATTAAGCTCCGGTAGCAGCCAAGAGACCCAGTACTTC. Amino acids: CASSPLSSGSSQETQYF.

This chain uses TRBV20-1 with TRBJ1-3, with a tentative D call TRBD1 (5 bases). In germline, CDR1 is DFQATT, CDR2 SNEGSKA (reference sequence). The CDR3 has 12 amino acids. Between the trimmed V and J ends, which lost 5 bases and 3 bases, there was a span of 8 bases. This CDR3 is CSAPDIGNTIYF. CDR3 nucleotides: TGCAGTGCTCCGGACATTGGAAACACCATATATTTT.

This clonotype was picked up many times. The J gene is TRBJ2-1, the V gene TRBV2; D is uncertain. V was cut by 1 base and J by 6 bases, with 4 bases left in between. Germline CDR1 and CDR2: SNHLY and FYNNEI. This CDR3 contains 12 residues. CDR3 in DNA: TGTGCCAGCAGTGAAGGAGCCAATGAGCAGTTCTTC. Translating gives CASSEGANEQFF.

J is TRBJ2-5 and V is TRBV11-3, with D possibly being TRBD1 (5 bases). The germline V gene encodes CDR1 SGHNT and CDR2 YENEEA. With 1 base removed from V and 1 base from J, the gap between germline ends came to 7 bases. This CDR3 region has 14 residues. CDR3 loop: CASSLGRVQETQYF. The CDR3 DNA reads TGTGCCAGCAGCTTAGGCAGGGTCCAAGAGACCCAGTACTTC.

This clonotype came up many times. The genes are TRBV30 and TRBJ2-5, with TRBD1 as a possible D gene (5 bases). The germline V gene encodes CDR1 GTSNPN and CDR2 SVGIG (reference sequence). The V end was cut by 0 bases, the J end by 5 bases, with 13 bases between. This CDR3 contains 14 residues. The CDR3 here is CAWSVRGAGETQYF. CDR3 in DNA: TGTGCCTGGAGTGTACGAGGAGCAGGGGAGACCCAGTACTTC.

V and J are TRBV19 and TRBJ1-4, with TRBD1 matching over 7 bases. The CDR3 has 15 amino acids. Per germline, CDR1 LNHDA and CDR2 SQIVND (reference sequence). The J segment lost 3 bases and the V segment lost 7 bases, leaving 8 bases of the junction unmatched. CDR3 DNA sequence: TGTGCCAGTATCGCAAACAGGGGCTCTAATGAAAAACTGTTTTTT. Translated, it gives CASIANRGSNEKLFF.

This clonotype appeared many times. The CDR3 protein is CASSPRRGELHEQYF. CDR3 DNA: TGTGCCAGCTCACCACGCAGGGGCGAGTTACACGAGCAGTACTTC. The J gene is TRBJ2-7, the V gene TRBV18; D is perhaps TRBD1 (6 bases). The CDR3 runs 15 residues. The V gene's germline CDR1 is KGHSH and CDR2 LQKENI. Trimming removed 1 base at V and 5 bases at J, with 15 bases between.

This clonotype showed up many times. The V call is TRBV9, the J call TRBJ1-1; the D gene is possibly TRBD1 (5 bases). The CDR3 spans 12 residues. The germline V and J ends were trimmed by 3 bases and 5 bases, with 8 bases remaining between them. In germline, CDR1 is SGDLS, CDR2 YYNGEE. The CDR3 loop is CASSGPGTEAFF. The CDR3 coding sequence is TGTGCCAGCAGCGGACCAGGGACTGAAGCTTTCTTT. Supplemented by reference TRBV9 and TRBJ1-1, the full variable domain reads DSGVTQTPKHLITATGQRVTLRCSPRSGDLSVYWYQQSLDQGLQFLIQYYNGEERAKGNILERFSAQQFPDLHSELNLSSLELGDSALYFCASSGPGTEAFFGQGTRLTVV.

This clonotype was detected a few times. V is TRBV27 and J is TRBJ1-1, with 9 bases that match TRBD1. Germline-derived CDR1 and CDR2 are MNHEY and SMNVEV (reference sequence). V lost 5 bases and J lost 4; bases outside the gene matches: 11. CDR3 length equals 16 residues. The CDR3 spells CASSGSGTGFPTEAFF. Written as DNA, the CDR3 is TGTGCCAGCAGTGGCTCCGGGACAGGGTTCCCCACTGAAGCTTTCTTT.

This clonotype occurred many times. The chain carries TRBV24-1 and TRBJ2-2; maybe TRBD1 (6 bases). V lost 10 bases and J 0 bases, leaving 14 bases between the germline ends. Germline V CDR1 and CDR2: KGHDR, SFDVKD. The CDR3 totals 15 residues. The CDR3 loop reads CATEEGQANTGELFF. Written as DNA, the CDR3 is TGTGCCACGGAAGAGGGACAAGCGAACACCGGGGAGCTGTTTTTT.

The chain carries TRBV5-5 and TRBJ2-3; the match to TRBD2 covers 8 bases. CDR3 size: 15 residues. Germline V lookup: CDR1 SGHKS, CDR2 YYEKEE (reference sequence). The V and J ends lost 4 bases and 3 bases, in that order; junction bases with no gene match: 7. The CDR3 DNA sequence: TGTGCCAGCAGCCGGGGAGCGGGAGCAACAGATACGCAGTATTTT. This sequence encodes CASSRGAGATDTQYF.

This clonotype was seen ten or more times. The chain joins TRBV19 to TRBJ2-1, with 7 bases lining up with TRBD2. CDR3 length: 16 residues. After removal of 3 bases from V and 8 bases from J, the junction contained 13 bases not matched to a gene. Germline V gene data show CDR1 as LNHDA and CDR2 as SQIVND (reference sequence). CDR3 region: CASSIGAFAGVDEQFF. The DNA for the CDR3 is TGTGCCAGTAGTATCGGGGCCTTTGCGGGAGTCGATGAGCAGTTCTTC. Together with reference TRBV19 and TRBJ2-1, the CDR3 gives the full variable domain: DGGITQSPKYLFRKEGQNVTLSCEQNLNHDAMYWYRQDPGQGLRLIYYSQIVNDFQKGDIAEGYSVSREKKESFPLTVTSAQKNPTAFYLCASSIGAFAGVDEQFFGPGTRLTVL.

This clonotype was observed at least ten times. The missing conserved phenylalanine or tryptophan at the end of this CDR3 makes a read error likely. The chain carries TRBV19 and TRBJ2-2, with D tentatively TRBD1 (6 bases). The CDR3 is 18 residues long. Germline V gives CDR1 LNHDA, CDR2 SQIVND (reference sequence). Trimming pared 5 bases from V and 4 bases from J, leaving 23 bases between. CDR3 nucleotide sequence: TGTGCCAGTAGTGGACTGACAGGAGAGCCCCTGATCACCGGGGAGCTGTTTCTT. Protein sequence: CASSGLTGEPLITGELFL.

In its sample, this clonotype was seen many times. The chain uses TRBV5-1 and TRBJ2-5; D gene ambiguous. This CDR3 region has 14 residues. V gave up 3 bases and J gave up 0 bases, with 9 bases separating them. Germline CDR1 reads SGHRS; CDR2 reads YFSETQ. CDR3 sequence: CASSYAGHQETQYF. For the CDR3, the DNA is TGCGCCAGCAGCTATGCAGGCCACCAAGAGACCCAGTACTTC.

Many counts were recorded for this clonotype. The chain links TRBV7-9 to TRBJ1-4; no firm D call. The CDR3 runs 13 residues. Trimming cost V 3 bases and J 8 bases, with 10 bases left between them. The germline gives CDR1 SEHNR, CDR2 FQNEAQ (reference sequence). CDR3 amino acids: CASSFDGFEKLFF. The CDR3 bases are TGTGCCAGCAGCTTCGACGGGTTCGAAAAACTGTTTTTT. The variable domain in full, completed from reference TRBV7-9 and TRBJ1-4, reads DTGVSQNPRHKITKRGQNVTFRCDPISEHNRLYWYRQTLGQGPEFLTYFQNEAQLEKSRLLSDRFSAERPKGSFSTLEIQRTEQGDSAMYLCASSFDGFEKLFFGSGTQLSVL.

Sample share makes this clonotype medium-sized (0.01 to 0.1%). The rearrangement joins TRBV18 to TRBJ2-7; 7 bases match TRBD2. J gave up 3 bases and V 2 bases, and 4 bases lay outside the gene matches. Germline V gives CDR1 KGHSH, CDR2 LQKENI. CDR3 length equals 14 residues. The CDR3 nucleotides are TGTGCCAGCTCACCAGGGGCGGGGGACTACGAGCAGTACGTC. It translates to CASSPGAGDYEQYV.

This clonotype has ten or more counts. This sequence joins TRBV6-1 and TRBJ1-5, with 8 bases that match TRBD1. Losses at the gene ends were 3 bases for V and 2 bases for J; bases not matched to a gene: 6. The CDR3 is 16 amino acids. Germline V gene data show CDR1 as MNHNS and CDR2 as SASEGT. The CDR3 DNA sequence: TGTGCCAGCAGTGATTGGACAGGGTATGGCAATCAGCCCCAGCATTTT. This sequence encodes CASSDWTGYGNQPQHF.

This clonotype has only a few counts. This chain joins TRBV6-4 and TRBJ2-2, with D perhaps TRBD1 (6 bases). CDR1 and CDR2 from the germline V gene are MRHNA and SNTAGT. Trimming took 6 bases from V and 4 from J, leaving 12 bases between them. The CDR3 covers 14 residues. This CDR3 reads CASRSLGGTGELFF. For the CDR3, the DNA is TGTGCCAGCAGGAGTTTAGGGGGCACCGGGGAGCTGTTTTTT.

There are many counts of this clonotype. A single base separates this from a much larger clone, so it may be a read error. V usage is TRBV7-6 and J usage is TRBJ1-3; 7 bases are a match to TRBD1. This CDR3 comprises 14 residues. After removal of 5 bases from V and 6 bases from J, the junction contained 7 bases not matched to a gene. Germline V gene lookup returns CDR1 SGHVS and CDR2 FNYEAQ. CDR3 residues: CASSSPGTENTIYF. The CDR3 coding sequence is TGTGCCAGCAGCAGTCCCGGGACAGAAAACACCATATATTTT.

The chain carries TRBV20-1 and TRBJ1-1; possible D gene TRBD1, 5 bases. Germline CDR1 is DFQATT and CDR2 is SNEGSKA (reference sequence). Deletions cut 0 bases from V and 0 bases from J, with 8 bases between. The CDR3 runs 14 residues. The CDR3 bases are TGCAGTGCTAGAGATGGGGGTTTGAACACTGAAGCTTTCTTT. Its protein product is CSARDGGLNTEAFF.

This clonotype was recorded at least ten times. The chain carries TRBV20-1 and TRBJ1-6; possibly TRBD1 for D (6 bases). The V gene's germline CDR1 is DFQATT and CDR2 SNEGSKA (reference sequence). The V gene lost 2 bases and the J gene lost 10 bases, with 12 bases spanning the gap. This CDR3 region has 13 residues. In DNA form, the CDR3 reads TGCAGTGCTAGATCGGGGGCTGGATCACCCCTCCACTTT. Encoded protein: CSARSGAGSPLHF.

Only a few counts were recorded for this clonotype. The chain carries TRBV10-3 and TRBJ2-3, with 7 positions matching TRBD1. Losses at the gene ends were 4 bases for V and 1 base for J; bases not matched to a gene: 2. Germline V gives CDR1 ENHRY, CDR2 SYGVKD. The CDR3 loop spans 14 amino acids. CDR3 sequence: CAISAGTGTDTQYF. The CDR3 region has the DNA TGTGCCATCAGTGCCGGGACAGGCACAGATACGCAGTATTTT.

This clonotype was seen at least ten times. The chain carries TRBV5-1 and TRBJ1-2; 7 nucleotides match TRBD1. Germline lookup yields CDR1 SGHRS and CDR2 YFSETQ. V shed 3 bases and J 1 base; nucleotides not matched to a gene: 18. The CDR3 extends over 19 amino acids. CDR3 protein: CASSSNVLTGTPLNYGYTF. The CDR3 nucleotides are TGCGCCAGCAGCTCCAACGTCCTGACAGGGACCCCCCTTAACTATGGCTACACCTTC.

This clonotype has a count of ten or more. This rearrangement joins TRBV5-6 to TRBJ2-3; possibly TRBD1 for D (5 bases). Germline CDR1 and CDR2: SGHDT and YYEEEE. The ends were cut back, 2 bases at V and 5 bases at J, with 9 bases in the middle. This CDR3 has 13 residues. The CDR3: CASSFREGDTQYF. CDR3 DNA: TGTGCCAGCAGCTTCAGGGAAGGAGATACGCAGTATTTT.

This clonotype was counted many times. CDR3 coding DNA: TGTGCCAGCAGTTCGTATAGCGGGAGGGCCCTCCCCGGGGAGCTGTTTTTT. As protein: CASSSYSGRALPGELFF. The chain is built from TRBV6-2 or TRBV6-3 and TRBJ2-2; TRBD2 matches at 11 bases. The length of the CDR3 is 17 residues. The germline gives CDR1 MNHEY, CDR2 SVGEGT. After removal of 4 bases from V and 6 bases from J, the junction contained 10 bases not matched to a gene.

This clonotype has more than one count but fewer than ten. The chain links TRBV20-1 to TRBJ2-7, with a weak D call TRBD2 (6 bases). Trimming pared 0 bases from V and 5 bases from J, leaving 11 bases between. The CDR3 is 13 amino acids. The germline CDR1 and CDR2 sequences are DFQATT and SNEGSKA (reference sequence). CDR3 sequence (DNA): TGCAGTGCTAGAGATCCCGGGACTGACGAGCAGTACGTC. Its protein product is CSARDPGTDEQYV.